This T cell receptor beta chain was obtained from a study of radiation and T cells in renal cell carcinoma. Study information: Nephrectomy followed 15 Gy stereotactic body radiation by 4 weeks.

Overall study findings and caveats: No pretreatment tumor biopsies were available for baseline clonotypes. In blood, top tumor clones expanded by 2 weeks, shrinking by 4.

The time point is: baseline pretreatment blood. Treatment in this sample: 15 Gy SBRT to primary tumor, nephrectomy 4 weeks later. Serial blood draws occurred at baseline and 2 and 4 weeks post-SBRT. Clones were sequenced by immunoSEQ multiplex PCR, and TCRdb holds only the in-frame ones, with some missing. The sample shows some 140,000 clones, over 75% of them seen only once. Details on this clone: Its cognate antigen is unknown. The identical CDR3 is also encoded by other nucleotide sequences in the sample.

Trimming pared 1 base from V and 1 base from J, leaving 7 bases between. CDR3 length equals 14 residues. Germline V gene data show CDR1 as SGHTA and CDR2 as FQGNSA. The specimen comprised blood, sampled from a patient whose treatment included radiotherapy and nephrectomy. The sequence came from a woman in her fifties or sixties with renal cell carcinoma. The V gene is TRBV7-2, the J gene TRBJ2-5, with D perhaps matching TRBD2 (6 bases). For the CDR3, the DNA is TGTGCCAGCAGCTTAGGCGGGGCCCAAGAGACCCAGTACTTC. Translated, it gives CASSLGGAQETQYF.